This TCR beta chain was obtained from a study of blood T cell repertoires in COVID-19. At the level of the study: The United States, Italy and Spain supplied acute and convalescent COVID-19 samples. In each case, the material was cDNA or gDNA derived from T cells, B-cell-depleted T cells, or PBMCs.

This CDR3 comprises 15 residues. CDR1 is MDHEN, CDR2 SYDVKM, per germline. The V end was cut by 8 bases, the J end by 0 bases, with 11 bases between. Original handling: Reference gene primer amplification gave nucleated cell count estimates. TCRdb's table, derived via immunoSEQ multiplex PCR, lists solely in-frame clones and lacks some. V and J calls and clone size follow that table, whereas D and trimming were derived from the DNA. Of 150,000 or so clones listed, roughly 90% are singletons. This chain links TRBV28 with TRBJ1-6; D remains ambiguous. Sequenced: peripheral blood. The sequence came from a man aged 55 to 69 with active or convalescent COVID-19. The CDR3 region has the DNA TGTGCCAGCCGCCCTGGGAGCTCCTATAATTCACCCCTCCACTTT. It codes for CASRPGSSYNSPLHF.